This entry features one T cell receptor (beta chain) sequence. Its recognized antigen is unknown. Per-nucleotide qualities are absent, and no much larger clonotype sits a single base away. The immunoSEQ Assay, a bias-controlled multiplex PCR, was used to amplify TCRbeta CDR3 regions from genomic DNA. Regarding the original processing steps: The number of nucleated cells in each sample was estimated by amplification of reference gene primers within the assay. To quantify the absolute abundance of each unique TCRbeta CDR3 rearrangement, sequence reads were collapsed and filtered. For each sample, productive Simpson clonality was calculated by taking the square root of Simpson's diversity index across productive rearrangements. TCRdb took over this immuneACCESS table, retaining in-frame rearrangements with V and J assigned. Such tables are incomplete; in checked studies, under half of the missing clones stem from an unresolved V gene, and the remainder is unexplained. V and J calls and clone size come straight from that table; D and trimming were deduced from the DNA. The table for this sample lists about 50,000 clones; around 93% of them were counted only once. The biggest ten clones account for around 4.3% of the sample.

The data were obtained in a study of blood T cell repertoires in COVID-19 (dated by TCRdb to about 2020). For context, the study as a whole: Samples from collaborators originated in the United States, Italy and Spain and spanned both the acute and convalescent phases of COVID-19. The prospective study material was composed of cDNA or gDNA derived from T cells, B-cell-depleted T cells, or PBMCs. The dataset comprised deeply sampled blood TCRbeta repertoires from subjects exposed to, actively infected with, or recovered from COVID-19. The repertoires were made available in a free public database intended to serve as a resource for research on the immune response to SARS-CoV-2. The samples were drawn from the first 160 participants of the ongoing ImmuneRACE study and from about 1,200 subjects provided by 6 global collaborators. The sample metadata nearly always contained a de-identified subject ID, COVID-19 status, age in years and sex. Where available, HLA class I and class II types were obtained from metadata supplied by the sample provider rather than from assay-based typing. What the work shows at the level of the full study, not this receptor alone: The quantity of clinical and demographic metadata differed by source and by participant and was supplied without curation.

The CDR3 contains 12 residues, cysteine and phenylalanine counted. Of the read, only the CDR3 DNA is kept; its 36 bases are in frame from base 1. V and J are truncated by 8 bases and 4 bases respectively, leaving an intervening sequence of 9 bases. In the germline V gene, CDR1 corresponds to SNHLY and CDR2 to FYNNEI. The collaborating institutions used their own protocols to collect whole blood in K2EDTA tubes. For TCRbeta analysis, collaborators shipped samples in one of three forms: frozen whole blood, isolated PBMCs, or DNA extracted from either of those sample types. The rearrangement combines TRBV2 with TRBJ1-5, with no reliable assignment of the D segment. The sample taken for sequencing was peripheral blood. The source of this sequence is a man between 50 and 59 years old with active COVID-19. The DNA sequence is TGTGCCAGCGAGGGCAGGAATCAGCCCCAGCATTTT. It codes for CASEGRNQPQHF. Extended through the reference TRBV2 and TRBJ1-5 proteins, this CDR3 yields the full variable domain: EPEVTQTPSHQVTQMGQEVILRCVPISNHLYFYWYRQILGQKVEFLVSFYNNEISEKSEIFDDQFSVERPDGSNFTLKIRSTKLEDSAMYFCASEGRNQPQHFGDGTRLSIL.